These 15 T cell receptor beta chains came from one sample sequenced in a study of T cell repertoires in cytomegalovirus infection. TCRdb reprocessed the reads with MiXCR, giving one entry per CDR3 protein. The data contain approximately 500,000 distinct CDR3 sequences, roughly 12% of them singletons. The specimen was PBMCs. These receptors were collected from a human donor in good health (CMV status not recorded). Some clones in this sample may be carry-over from other donors' samples.

This clonotype was observed at least ten times. This chain's CDR3 is CASRRIGQGRNEQYF. The CDR3 nucleotides read TGCGCCAGCAGGAGAATAGGGCAGGGGAGGAACGAGCAGTACTTC. V and J are TRBV4-1 and TRBJ2-7; D possibly matches TRBD1 or TRBD2 (6 bases each). Trimming stripped 6 bases from V and 5 bases from J, with 20 bases between. Germline CDR1 MGHRA, CDR2 YSYEKL. The CDR3 extends over 15 amino acids.

This clonotype was seen only a few times. This chain links TRBV9 with TRBJ2-3, with D perhaps TRBD1 (6 bases). Per the germline V gene, CDR1 is SGDLS and CDR2 is YYNGEE. The CDR3 length is 14 residues. Between the trimmed V and J ends, which lost 4 bases and 0 bases, there was a span of 9 bases. CDR3 DNA: TGTGCCAGCAGCCGGGACATAAGCACAGATACGCAGTATTTT. It encodes CASSRDISTDTQYF.

Many counts were recorded for this clonotype. The chain recombines TRBV7-8 with TRBJ1-1; TRBD1 matches 9 bases. J lost 4 bases, V lost 3 bases, and 3 bases had no gene match. Per the germline V gene, CDR1 is SGHVS and CDR2 is FQNEAQ. This CDR3 contains 14 residues. CDR3: CASSFVTGGTEAFF. CDR3 coding DNA: TGTGCCAGCAGCTTTGTGACAGGGGGCACTGAAGCTTTCTTT.

This clonotype was picked up many times. V gene TRBV7-2 combines with J gene TRBJ2-1, with a weak D call TRBD1 (5 bases). With 0 bases removed from V and 2 bases from J, the gap between germline ends came to 8 bases. CDR3 size: 15 residues. Germline CDR1 SGHTA, CDR2 FQGNSA. The CDR3 sequence is CASSLASGPYNEQFF. The CDR3 DNA follows: TGTGCCAGCAGCTTAGCTTCAGGGCCCTACAATGAGCAGTTCTTC.

This clonotype has at least ten counts. At one end, the junction sequence differs from germline, possibly due to a read error. The rearrangement joins TRBV4-2 to TRBJ2-4, with D tentatively TRBD2 (5 bases). This CDR3 is 15 amino acids long. The germline gives CDR1 LGHNA, CDR2 YNFKEQ. This chain's CDR3 is CASSQESGGKTIQYF. In DNA, the CDR3 is TGTGCCAGCAGCCAAGAGAGCGGAGGAAAAACCATTCAGTACTTC.

The V gene is TRBV12-3 or TRBV12-4, the J gene TRBJ2-5; TRBD1 might be the D (5 bases). V was shortened by 0 bases and J by 5 bases, with 7 bases between the two germline ends. This CDR3 region has 13 residues. CDR3 coding DNA: TGTGCCAGCAGTTTAGCCAGGGATGAGACCCAGTACTTC. Amino acids: CASSLARDETQYF.

The rearrangement links TRBV20-1 to TRBJ2-2; D is possibly TRBD2 (6 bases). CDR1 and CDR2 (germline): DFQATT, SNEGSKA (reference sequence). V was shortened by 1 base and J by 0 bases, with 9 bases between the two germline ends. The CDR3 is 15 amino acids. CDR3 amino acids: CSARVPGANTGELFF. The CDR3 DNA reads as TGCAGTGCTAGAGTGCCGGGAGCGAACACCGGGGAGCTGTTTTTT.

This clonotype was observed at least ten times. Here the CDR3 reads CATSPRRFSITNEKLFF. The CDR3 DNA is TGTGCCACCAGCCCTCGTAGATTCAGTATAACTAATGAAAAACTGTTTTTT. The rearrangement uses TRBV15 and TRBJ1-4; D is ambiguous. Trimming shortened V by 5 bases and J by 1 base, and 17 bases separated the two germline ends. There are 17 residues in the CDR3. In germline, CDR1 is LNHNV, CDR2 YYDKDF (reference sequence).

Ten or more counts support this clonotype. J is TRBJ1-6 and V is TRBV7-9; D gene uncertain. The CDR3 has 15 amino acids. Trimming took off 4 bases at V and 9 bases at J, with 16 bases between the two ends. Germline V lookup: CDR1 SEHNR, CDR2 FQNEAQ (reference sequence). DNA for the CDR3: TGTGCCAGCAGCTCCAACACGGGGATGGGTTCACCCCTCCACTTT. Translated, it gives CASSSNTGMGSPLHF.

The gene calls are TRBV2 and TRBJ2-5, with D possibly TRBD1 on 6 matching bases. Per germline, CDR1 SNHLY and CDR2 FYNNEI. This CDR3 is 13 amino acids long. V shed 7 bases and J shed 2 bases, with 11 bases lying between them. DNA of the CDR3: TGTGCCAGCATCATAGGACAGCAAGAGACCCAGTACTTC. It specifies CASIIGQQETQYF. Full variable domain (outside the CDR3, taken from reference TRBV2 and TRBJ2-5): EPEVTQTPSHQVTQMGQEVILRCVPISNHLYFYWYRQILGQKVEFLVSFYNNEISEKSEIFDDQFSVERPDGSNFTLKIRSTKLEDSAMYFCASIIGQQETQYFGPGTRLLVL.

Comments on this clonotype: At one of its ends the junction is not consistent with the germline gene, which may arise from a read error. The rearrangement joins TRBV20-1 to TRBJ1-2, with 8 nucleotides matching TRBD1. The germline V gene has CDR1 DFQATT and CDR2 SNEGSKA (reference sequence). The length of the CDR3 is 13 residues. The CDR3 protein is CSANEEDRDTHYF. For the CDR3, the DNA is TGCAGTGCTAACGAAGAGGACAGGGATACCCACTACTTC.

This clonotype came up many times. The V and J genes are TRBV7-3 and TRBJ2-1; weak D call: TRBD1 (6 bases). The V end lost 5 bases, the J end lost 5 bases, and 19 bases lay between the germline ends. The CDR3 has 16 amino acids. Germline lookup yields CDR1 SGHTA and CDR2 FQGTGA. This CDR3 is CASSPPGRAGDNEQFF. CDR3 DNA: TGTGCCAGCAGCCCCCCGGGCCGAGCAGGGGACAATGAGCAGTTCTTC.

This clonotype was detected only a few times. CDR3 residues: CASSQGTTGYNEQFF. DNA for the CDR3: TGTGCCAGCAGCCAAGGGACTACGGGCTACAATGAGCAGTTCTTC. This rearrangement joins TRBV4-2 to TRBJ2-1, with D possibly being TRBD2 (6 bases). V gave up 1 base and J gave up 3 bases, with 10 bases separating them. The CDR3 sequence is 15 residues long. Germline lookup yields CDR1 LGHNA and CDR2 YNFKEQ.

This chain connects TRBV12-3 or TRBV12-4 to TRBJ1-1, with D possibly matching TRBD1 (6 bases). The CDR3 spans 14 residues. V was trimmed by 6 bases and J by 11 bases, leaving 22 bases between them. CDR3 sequence (DNA): TGTGCCAGCAGCCAAACTACAGGGCCCTCGGGGGCTTTCTTT. Translated: CASSQTTGPSGAFF.

This clonotype was counted only a few times. The V gene is TRBV6-5, the J gene TRBJ1-2; TRBD1 matches at 9 bases. The CDR3 spans 17 residues. Germline CDR1 is MNHEY and CDR2 is SVGAGI. The ends lost 2 bases at V and 6 bases at J; junction bases unmatched: 13. In DNA, the CDR3 is TGTGCCAGCAGTTACGGGTATAAGGTCGGGACAGGGAATGGCTACACCTTC. This gives the protein CASSYGYKVGTGNGYTF.